These 20 T cell receptor beta chains share one sample of origin, sequenced in a study of cytomegalovirus exposure and HLA in healthy donors. PCR amplification relied on 60 Vbeta primers (plus 13 Jbeta primers). Profiled with immunoSEQ multiplex PCR; TCRdb holds only in-frame clones, not every one. The sample has about 160,000 clones, about three quarters seen once; the top ten hold approximately 2%. The material sequenced was PBMCs. The receptors come from a female donor in good health and CMV-seronegative.

The chain carries TRBV9 and TRBJ1-5; D is ambiguous. This CDR3 comprises 14 residues. CDR1 is SGDLS, CDR2 YYNGEE, per germline. Deletions cut 0 bases from V and 7 bases from J, with 11 bases between. The CDR3 is CASSVGGIMQPQHF. The CDR3, as DNA: TGTGCCAGCAGCGTAGGCGGGATTATGCAGCCCCAGCATTTT.

The chain has TRBV11-2 and TRBJ2-7; 7 bases match TRBD1. This CDR3 is built from 14 residues. Germline loops: CDR1 SGHAT, CDR2 FQNNGV. V was clipped by 5 bases and J by 0 bases; unmatched bases: 4. The CDR3 DNA follows: TGTGCCAGCAGCCCCTACAGGGGCTCCTACGAGCAGTACTTC. It translates to CASSPYRGSYEQYF.

The CDR3 loop is CASSSDGQGAREQFF. The CDR3 nucleotides are TGCGCCAGCAGTTCAGACGGACAGGGGGCACGTGAGCAGTTCTTC. The J gene is TRBJ2-1, the V gene TRBV5-1, with 11 positions matching TRBD1. CDR1 and CDR2 (germline): SGHRS, YFSETQ. The CDR3 is made up of 15 amino acids. J was trimmed by 9 bases and V by 5 bases; bases with no gene match: 10.

The V and J genes are TRBV9 and TRBJ1-3; possibly TRBD1 for D (5 bases). The ends were cut back, 4 bases at V and 7 bases at J, with 12 bases in the middle. Germline V gene lookup returns CDR1 SGDLS and CDR2 YYNGEE. The CDR3 loop spans 13 amino acids. DNA of the CDR3: TGTGCCAGCAGCAATCAGGGCCGCAACACCATATATTTT. This encodes CASSNQGRNTIYF.

This sequence joins TRBV29-1 and TRBJ1-1, with D perhaps matching TRBD1 (6 bases). V lost 6 bases to trimming and J lost 2 bases, with 13 bases between them. This CDR3 spans 13 amino acids. CDR1 and CDR2 (germline): SQVTM, ANQGSEA. The CDR3 loop reads CSVITGTNTEAFF. As DNA, the CDR3 is TGCAGCGTAATTACAGGGACCAACACTGAAGCTTTCTTT.

CDR3 nucleotide sequence: TGTGCCAGCAGTTACCAGAGGGCAGCTGAAGCTTTCTTT. Translating gives CASSYQRAAEAFF. The V and J genes are TRBV6-6 and TRBJ1-1; D is ambiguous. The germline V and J ends were trimmed by 2 bases and 6 bases, with 10 bases remaining between them. Germline V lookup: CDR1 MNHNY, CDR2 SVGAGI (reference sequence). The CDR3 loop spans 13 amino acids.

This clone was seen only a few times. The V call is TRBV5-1, the J call TRBJ1-2; 9 bases align to TRBD1. Germline V lookup: CDR1 SGHRS, CDR2 YFSETQ. V shed 0 bases and J 2 bases; nucleotides not matched to a gene: 2. There are 15 residues in the CDR3. The CDR3, as DNA: TGCGCCAGCAGCTTGGACAGGGGGCTGAACTATGGCTACACCTTC. It encodes CASSLDRGLNYGYTF.

The sample holds a few counts of this clone. The chain has TRBV10-3 and TRBJ2-5; no definite D call. Per germline, CDR1 ENHRY and CDR2 SYGVKD. The CDR3 has 12 amino acids. V gave up 0 bases and J gave up 5 bases, with 4 bases separating them. CDR3 sequence: CAISESQETQYF. The DNA for the CDR3 is TGTGCCATCAGTGAGTCACAGGAGACCCAGTACTTC.

The genes are TRBV7-3 and TRBJ1-3; tentative D call: TRBD1 (6 bases). The CDR3 sequence is 14 residues long. V was clipped by 2 bases and J by 3 bases, with 8 bases between them. The V gene's germline CDR1 is SGHTA and CDR2 FQGTGA. CDR3 loop: CASSLSGVGNTIYF. DNA for the CDR3: TGTGCCAGCAGCTTATCAGGGGTTGGAAACACCATATATTTT.

Only one count was recorded for this clone. The J gene is TRBJ1-5, the V gene TRBV5-1; 7 bases match TRBD1. The CDR3 extends over 15 amino acids. J lost 0 bases, V lost 7 bases, and 7 bases had no gene match. Germline-derived CDR1 and CDR2 are SGHRS and YFSETQ. The CDR3 sequence is CASRITGDSNQPQHF. Written as DNA, the CDR3 is TGCGCCAGCCGAATAACAGGGGATAGCAATCAGCCCCAGCATTTT.

The chain recombines TRBV7-8 with TRBJ2-7, with D perhaps matching TRBD1 (6 bases). The CDR3 is 17 residues long. V lost 1 base to trimming and J lost 7 bases, with 23 bases between them. Germline V gene data show CDR1 as SGHVS and CDR2 as FQNEAQ. The CDR3 sequence: CASSLDLSGGGWREQYF. The CDR3 DNA follows: TGTGCCAGCAGCTTAGATCTGTCTGGGGGCGGCTGGCGGGAGCAGTACTTC.

The J gene is TRBJ2-5, the V gene TRBV15, with 9 bases fitting TRBD2. There are 14 residues in the CDR3. V lost 6 bases, J lost 4 bases, and 6 bases stayed unmatched. Germline V gene lookup returns CDR1 LNHNV and CDR2 YYDKDF (reference sequence). CDR3 loop: CATRGAGGRETQYF. CDR3 nucleotides: TGTGCCACCAGGGGAGCGGGGGGCCGAGAGACCCAGTACTTC.

V gene TRBV19 combines with J gene TRBJ2-3, with 7 bases aligning to TRBD2. After removal of 5 bases from V and 2 bases from J, the junction contained 4 bases not matched to a gene. Germline V lookup: CDR1 LNHDA, CDR2 SQIVND (reference sequence). This CDR3 has 14 amino acids. CDR3 DNA sequence: TGTGCCAGTAGTCCCGGACTAGACACAGATACGCAGTATTTT. Translating gives CASSPGLDTDTQYF.

The chain combines TRBV29-1 with TRBJ1-2, with 7 bases identical to TRBD1. The germline CDR1 and CDR2 sequences are SQVTM and ANQGSEA. V gave up 4 bases and J gave up 4 bases; unmatched junction bases: 3. The CDR3 sequence is 12 residues long. The CDR3 sequence is CSVGDRIYGYTF. CDR3 DNA: TGCAGCGTTGGGGACAGAATCTATGGCTACACCTTC.

This rearrangement joins TRBV7-9 to TRBJ1-1; the match to TRBD1 covers 8 bases. Germline CDR1 is SEHNR and CDR2 is FQNEAQ (reference sequence). The length of the CDR3 is 11 residues. The J segment lost 10 bases and the V segment lost 4 bases, leaving 2 bases of the junction unmatched. CDR3 sequence reads: CASSSGQGAFF. The CDR3 DNA reads as TGTGCCAGCAGCTCTGGACAGGGAGCTTTCTTT.

This chain connects TRBV6-6 to TRBJ1-2; D remains ambiguous. Looked up from germline, CDR1 is MNHNY and CDR2 is SVGAGI (reference sequence). The V end was cut by 5 bases, the J end by 8 bases, with 12 bases between. The CDR3 is 12 amino acids. The CDR3 protein is CASSPTGEGYTF. CDR3 nucleotide sequence: TGTGCCAGCAGTCCGACTGGCGAGGGCTACACCTTC.

Details on this clone: This sample also contains other DNA sequences that code for the same CDR3. The rearrangement uses TRBV5-4 and TRBJ2-7; 10 nucleotides align to TRBD2. J gave up 7 bases and V 2 bases, and 9 bases lay outside the gene matches. Germline V gene sequence: CDR1 SGHNT, CDR2 YYREEE (reference sequence). The CDR3 extends over 15 amino acids. The CDR3 reads CASSLGTSGDTEQYF. The CDR3 DNA sequence: TGTGCCAGCAGCTTAGGTACTAGCGGGGATACGGAGCAGTACTTC.

This rearrangement joins TRBV7-3 to TRBJ2-3, with TRBD1 identical over 9 bases. This CDR3 has 15 amino acids. Germline V gene data show CDR1 as SGHTA and CDR2 as FQGTGA. V was pared by 5 bases and J by 2 bases, with 5 bases of the junction left unmatched. In DNA form, the CDR3 reads TGTGCCAGCAGCCCAGGACAGGGGAACACAGATACGCAGTATTTT. Protein sequence: CASSPGQGNTDTQYF.

This sequence joins TRBV6-5 and TRBJ1-1; 8 nucleotides match TRBD1. The ends lost 5 bases at V and 0 bases at J; junction bases unmatched: 2. The CDR3 sequence is 14 residues long. CDR1 MNHEY and CDR2 SVGAGI come from the germline V gene. CDR3 in DNA: TGTGCCAGCAGTACAGGGGGTGTGAACACTGAAGCTTTCTTT. It specifies CASSTGGVNTEAFF.

The genes are TRBV9 and TRBJ1-2; 9 positions match TRBD1. The V gene end was trimmed by 3 bases and the J gene end by 5 bases; junction bases not matched to a gene: 2. The CDR3 is 13 residues long. CDR1 is SGDLS, CDR2 YYNGEE, per germline. The CDR3 nucleotides are TGTGCCAGCAGCGAGACAGGGGGGTATGGCTACACCTTC. This codes for CASSETGGYGYTF.